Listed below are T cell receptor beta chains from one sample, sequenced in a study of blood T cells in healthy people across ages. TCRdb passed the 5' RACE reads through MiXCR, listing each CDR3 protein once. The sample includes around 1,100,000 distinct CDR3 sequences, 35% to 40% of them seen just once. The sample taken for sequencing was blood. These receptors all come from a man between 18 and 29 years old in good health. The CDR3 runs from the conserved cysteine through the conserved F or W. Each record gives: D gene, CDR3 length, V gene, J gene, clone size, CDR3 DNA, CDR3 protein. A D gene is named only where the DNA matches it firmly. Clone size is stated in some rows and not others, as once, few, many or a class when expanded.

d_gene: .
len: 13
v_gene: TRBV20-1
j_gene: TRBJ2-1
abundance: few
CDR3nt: TGCAGTGCGCCCGGGACTCCCTACAATGAGCAGTTCTTC
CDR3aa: CSAPGTPYNEQFF

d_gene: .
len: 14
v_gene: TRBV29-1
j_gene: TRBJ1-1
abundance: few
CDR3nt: TGCAGCGTTGCAGGAGGCCTCCAGAACACTGAAGCTTTCTTT
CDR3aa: CSVAGGLQNTEAFF

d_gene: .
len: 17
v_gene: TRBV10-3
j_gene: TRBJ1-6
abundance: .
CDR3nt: TGTGCCGTCCAAAGTACTTCCTCAGGCTCCTATAATTCACCCCTCCACTTT
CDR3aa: CAVQSTSSGSYNSPLHF

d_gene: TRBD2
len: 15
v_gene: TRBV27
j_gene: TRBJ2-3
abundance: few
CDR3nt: TGTGCCAGCGGGGGACTAGCGGGAGGCGCAGATACGCAGTATTTT
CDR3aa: CASGGLAGGADTQYF

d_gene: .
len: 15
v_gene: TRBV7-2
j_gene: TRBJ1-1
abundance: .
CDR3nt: TGTGCCAGCAGGGGGGGGATTCAAAGCTCTACTGAAGCTTTCTTT
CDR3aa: CASRGGIQSSTEAFF

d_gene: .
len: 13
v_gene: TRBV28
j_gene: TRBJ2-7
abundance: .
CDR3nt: TGTGCCAGCAGTTTGTGGCCCTACAATGAGCAGTACTTC
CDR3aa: CASSLWPYNEQYF

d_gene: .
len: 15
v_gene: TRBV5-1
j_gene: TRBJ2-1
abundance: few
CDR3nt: TGCGCCAGCAGCTTGCAAGGTTTTGGCTACAATGAGCAGTTCTTC
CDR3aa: CASSLQGFGYNEQFF

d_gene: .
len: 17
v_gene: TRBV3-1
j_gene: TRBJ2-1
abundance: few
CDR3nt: TGTGCCAGCAGCCATAAAAGGGGGGGCGAGTCCTACAATGAGCAGTTCTTC
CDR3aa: CASSHKRGGESYNEQFF

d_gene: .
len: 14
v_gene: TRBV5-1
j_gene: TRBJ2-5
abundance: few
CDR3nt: TGCGCCAGTCGCGTGGGAGACAGCCAAGAGACCCAGTACTTC
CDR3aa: CASRVGDSQETQYF

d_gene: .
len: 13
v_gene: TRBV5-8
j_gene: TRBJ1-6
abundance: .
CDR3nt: TGTGCCAGCAGCTTGGATAAGAATTTACCCCTCCACTTT
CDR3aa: CASSLDKNLPLHF

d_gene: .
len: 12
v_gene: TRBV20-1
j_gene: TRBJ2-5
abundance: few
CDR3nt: TGCAGTGCTAGGACACGGGATGAGACCCAGTACTTC
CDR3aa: CSARTRDETQYF

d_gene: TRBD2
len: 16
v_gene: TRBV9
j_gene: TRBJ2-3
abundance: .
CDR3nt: TGTGCCAGCAGCGTAGCGGGAGGGAGCGGTACAGATACGCAGTATTTT
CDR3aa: CASSVAGGSGTDTQYF